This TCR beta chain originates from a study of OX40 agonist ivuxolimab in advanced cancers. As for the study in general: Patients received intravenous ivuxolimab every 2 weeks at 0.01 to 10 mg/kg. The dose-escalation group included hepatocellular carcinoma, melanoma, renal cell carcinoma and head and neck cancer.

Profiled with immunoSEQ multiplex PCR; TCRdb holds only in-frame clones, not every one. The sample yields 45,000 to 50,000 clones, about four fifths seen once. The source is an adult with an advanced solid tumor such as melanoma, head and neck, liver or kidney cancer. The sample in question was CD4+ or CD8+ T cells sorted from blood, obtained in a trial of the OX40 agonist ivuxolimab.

The DNA for the CDR3 is TGTGCCAGCAGTTTAAATCTCGGTCAGCCCCAGCATTTT. Protein: CASSLNLGQPQHF. The V and J genes are TRBV27 and TRBJ1-5; D remains unclear. Per the germline V gene, CDR1 is MNHEY and CDR2 is SMNVEV (reference sequence). The CDR3 is 13 residues long. V was pared by 2 bases and J by 6 bases, with 8 bases between.